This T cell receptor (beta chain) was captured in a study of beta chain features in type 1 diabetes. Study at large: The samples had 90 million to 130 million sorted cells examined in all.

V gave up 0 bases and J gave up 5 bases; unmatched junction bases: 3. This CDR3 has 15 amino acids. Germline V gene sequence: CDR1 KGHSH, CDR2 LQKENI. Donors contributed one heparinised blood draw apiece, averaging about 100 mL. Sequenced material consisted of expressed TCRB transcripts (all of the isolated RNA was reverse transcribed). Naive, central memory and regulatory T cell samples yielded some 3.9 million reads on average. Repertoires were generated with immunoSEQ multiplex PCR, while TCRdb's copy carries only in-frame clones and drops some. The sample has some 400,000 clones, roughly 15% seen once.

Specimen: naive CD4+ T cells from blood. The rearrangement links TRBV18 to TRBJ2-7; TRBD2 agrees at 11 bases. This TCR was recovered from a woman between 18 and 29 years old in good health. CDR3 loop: CASSPPSGLADEQYF. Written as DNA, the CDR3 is TGTGCCAGCTCACCACCGTCGGGACTAGCGGACGAGCAGTACTTC.